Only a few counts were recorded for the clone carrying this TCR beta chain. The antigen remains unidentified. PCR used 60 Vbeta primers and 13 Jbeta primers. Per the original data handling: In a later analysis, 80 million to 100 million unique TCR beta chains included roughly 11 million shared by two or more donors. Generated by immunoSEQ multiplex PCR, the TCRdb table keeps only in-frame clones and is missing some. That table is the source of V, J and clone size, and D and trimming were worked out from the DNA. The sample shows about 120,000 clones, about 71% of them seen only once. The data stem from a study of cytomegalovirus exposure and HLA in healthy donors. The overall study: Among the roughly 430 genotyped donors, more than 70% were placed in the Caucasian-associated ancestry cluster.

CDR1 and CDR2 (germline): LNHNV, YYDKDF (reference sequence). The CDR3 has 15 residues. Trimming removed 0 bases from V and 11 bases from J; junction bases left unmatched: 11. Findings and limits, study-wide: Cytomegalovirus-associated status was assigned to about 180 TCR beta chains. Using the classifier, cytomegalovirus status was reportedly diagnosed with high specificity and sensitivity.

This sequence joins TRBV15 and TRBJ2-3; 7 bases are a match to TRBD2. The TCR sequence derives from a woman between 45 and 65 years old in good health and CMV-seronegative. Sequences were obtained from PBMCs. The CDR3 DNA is TGTGCCACCAGCAGAGATAAAGCGGGACCGCCACAGCAGTATTTT. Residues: CATSRDKAGPPQQYF.